The clone carrying this T cell receptor (beta chain) was detected ten times or more. Its matching antigen is unknown. The sample comes from a study of response to subunit inactivated influenza vaccine. Study observations and caveats: Each seasonal flu vaccination may recruit only limited new T cells, authors suggested.

The germline V and J ends were trimmed by 5 bases and 5 bases, with 15 bases remaining between them. From germline, CDR1 is SGHTA and CDR2 FQGNSA. The CDR3 length is 15 residues. TCRdb re-analysed the RT-PCR reads in MiXCR, keeping a single row per CDR3 protein. The repertoire holds more than 550,000 distinct CDR3 sequences, with 12% as singletons. The V and J genes are TRBV7-2 and TRBJ2-2; the D call may be TRBD1 or TRBD2 (5 bases each). The receptor was derived from a man between 50 and 59 years old who received an inactivated influenza vaccine. The material was PBMCs from blood, obtained on the day of vaccination. CDR3 in DNA: TGTGCCAGCAGCCCAGGGACCCTCCGGACCGGGGAGCTGTTTTTT. The encoded protein is CASSPGTLRTGELFF.